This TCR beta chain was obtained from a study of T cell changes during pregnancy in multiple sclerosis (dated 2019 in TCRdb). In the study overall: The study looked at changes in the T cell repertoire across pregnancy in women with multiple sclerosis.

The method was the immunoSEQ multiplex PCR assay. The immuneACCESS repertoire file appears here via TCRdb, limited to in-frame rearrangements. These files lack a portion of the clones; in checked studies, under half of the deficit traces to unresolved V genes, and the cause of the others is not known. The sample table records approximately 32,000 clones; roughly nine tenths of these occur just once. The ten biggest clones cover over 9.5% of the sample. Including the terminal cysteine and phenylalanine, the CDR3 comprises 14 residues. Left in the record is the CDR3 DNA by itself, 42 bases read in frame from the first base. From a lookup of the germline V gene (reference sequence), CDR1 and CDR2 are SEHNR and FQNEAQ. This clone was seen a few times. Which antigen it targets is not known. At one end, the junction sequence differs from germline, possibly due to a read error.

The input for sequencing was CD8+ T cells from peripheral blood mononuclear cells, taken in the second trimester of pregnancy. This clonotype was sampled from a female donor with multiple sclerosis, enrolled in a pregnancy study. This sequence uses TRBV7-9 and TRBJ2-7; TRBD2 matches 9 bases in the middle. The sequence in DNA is TGTGCCAGCAGCCTAGCGGGGAGCTCCTACGAGCAGTACTTC. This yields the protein CASSLAGSSYEQYF.